Sequencing of this TCR beta chain was carried out in a study of cytomegalovirus exposure and HLA in healthy donors. Overall study results and limits: A later analysis linked around 17,000 TCR beta sequences to HLA alleles at 0.05 false discovery rate. In an earlier analysis, about 87% or about 30%: the productive usage of most TCR beta V segments.

For this clone: What it binds is unknown.

Trimming removed 3 bases at V and 0 bases at J, with 9 bases between. The CDR3 consists of 15 residues. Germline V lookup: CDR1 SGHTA, CDR2 FQGNSA. A multiplex PCR was run with 60 Vbeta primers and 13 Jbeta primers. The assay was immunoSEQ multiplex PCR, and TCRdb's table has in-frame clones only and misses some. Among 150,000 or so clones listed, 70% to 80% were seen once. The material sequenced was PBMCs. The TCR was taken from a woman in her 40s in good health and CMV-seronegative. The rearrangement joins TRBV7-2 to TRBJ2-1; the D gene is possibly TRBD2 (5 bases). In DNA form, the CDR3 reads TGTGCCAGCAGCTTCGGGGTGGGCTCCTACAATGAGCAGTTCTTC. It codes for CASSFGVGSYNEQFF.